This record concerns one T cell receptor (beta chain) sequence. Germline-derived CDR1 and CDR2 are MNHEY and SMNVEV (reference sequence). The CDR3 sequence is 15 residues long. Trimming stripped 5 bases from V and 3 bases from J, with 16 bases between. This entry comes from a study of cytomegalovirus exposure and HLA in healthy donors. This PCR relied on a set of 60 Vbeta primers and 13 Jbeta primers. Generated by immunoSEQ multiplex PCR, the TCRdb table keeps only in-frame clones and is missing some. The data hold 150,000 or so clones, with 77% observed a single time. The chain carries TRBV27 and TRBJ1-1; no clear D gene. Source material: PBMCs. The receptor's source is a male donor in good health and CMV-seropositive. CDR3 loop: CASSLRGNSYTEAFF. For the CDR3, the DNA is TGTGCCAGCAGTCTCCGGGGAAATTCATACACTGAAGCTTTCTTT.